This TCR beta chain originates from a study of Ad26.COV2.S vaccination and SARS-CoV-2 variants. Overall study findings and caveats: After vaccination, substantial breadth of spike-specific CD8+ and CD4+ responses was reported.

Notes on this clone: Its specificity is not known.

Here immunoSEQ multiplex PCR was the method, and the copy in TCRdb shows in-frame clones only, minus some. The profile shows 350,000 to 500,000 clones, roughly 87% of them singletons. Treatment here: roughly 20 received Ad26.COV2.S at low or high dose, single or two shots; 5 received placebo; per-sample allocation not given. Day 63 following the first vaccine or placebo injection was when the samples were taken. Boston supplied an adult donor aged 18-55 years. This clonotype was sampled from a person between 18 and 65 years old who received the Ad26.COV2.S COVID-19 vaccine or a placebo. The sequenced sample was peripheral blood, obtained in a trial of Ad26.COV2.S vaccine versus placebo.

The CDR3 protein is CASSLSILAVYYNEQFF. CDR3 sequence (DNA): TGTGCCAGCAGTTTATCGATACTAGCGGTATACTACAATGAGCAGTTCTTC. The V call is TRBV27, the J call TRBJ2-1; 8 positions agree with TRBD2. J gave up 3 bases and V 0 bases, and 7 bases lay outside the gene matches. The germline V gene encodes CDR1 MNHEY and CDR2 SMNVEV (reference sequence). There are 17 residues in the CDR3.